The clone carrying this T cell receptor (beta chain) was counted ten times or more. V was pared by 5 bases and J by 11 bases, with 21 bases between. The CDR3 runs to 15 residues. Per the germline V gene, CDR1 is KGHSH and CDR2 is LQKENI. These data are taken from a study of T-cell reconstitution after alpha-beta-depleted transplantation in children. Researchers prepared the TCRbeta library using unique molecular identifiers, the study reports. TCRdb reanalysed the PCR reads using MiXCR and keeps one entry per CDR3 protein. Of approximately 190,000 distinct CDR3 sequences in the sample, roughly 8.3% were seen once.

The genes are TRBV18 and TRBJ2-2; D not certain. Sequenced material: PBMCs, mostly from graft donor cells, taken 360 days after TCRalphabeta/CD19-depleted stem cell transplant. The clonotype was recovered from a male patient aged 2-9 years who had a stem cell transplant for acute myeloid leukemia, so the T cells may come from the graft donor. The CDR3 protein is CASSGPPSSPGELFF. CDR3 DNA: TGTGCCAGCTCAGGACCCCCGTCGTCCCCTGGAGAGCTGTTTTTT.